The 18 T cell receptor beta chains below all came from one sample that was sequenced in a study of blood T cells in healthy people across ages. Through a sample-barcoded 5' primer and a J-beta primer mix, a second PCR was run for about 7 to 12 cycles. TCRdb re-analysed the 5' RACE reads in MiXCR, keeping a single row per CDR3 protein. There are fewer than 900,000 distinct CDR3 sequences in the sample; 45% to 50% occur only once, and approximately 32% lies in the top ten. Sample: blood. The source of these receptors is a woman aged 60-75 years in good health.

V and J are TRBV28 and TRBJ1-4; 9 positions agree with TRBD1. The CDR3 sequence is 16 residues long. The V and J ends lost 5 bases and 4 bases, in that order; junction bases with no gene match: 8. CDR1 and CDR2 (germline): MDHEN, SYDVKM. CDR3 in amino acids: CASSPGQGTINEKLFF. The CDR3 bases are TGTGCCAGCAGTCCCGGACAGGGGACCATTAATGAAAAACTGTTTTTT.

CDR3 nucleotide sequence: TGCGCCAGCAGCCCGTCGACTAGCGGCCGCTTCTACGAGCAGTACTTC. Protein: CASSPSTSGRFYEQYF. This chain uses TRBV5-1 with TRBJ2-7, with TRBD2 matching 9 bases. This CDR3 comprises 16 residues. Germline CDR1 and CDR2: SGHRS and YFSETQ. The trim removed 4 bases at V and 3 bases at J, leaving 11 bases unmatched. The full variable domain, completed using reference TRBV5-1 and TRBJ2-7, is KAGVTQTPRYLIKTRGQQVTLSCSPISGHRSVSWYQQTPGQGLQFLFEYFSETQRNKGNFPGRFSGRQFSNSRSEMNVSTLELGDSALYLCASSPSTSGRFYEQYFGPGTRLTVT.

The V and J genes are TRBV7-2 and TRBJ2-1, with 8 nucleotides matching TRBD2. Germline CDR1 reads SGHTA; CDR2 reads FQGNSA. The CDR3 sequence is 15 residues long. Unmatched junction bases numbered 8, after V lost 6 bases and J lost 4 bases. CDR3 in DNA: TGTGCCAGCAGGTCGGGGGGGCTTATATACAATGAGCAGTTCTTC. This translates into CASRSGGLIYNEQFF.

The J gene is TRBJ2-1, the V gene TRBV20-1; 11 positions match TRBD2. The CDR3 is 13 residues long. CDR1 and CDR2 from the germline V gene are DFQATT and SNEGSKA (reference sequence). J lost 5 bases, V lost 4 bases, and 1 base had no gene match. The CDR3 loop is CSATSGGHNEQFF. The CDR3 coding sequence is TGCAGTGCTACTAGCGGGGGGCACAATGAGCAGTTCTTC.

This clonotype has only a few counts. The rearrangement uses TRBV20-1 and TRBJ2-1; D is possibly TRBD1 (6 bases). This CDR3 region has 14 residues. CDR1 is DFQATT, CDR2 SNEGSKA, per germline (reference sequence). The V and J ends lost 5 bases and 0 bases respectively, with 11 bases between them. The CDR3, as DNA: TGCAGTGCTGCCAAAGGGGGCTCCTACAATGAGCAGTTCTTC. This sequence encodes CSAAKGGSYNEQFF.

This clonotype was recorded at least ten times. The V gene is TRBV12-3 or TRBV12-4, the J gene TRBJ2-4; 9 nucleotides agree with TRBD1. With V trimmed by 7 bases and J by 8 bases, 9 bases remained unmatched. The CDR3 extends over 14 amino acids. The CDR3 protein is CASNTGGAPDIQYF. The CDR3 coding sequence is TGTGCCAGCAATACAGGGGGCGCCCCGGACATTCAGTACTTC.

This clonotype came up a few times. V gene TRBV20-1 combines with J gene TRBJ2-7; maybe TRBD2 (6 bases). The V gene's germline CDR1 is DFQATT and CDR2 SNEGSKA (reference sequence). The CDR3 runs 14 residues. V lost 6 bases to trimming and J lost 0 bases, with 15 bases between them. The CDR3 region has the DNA TGCAGTGCGCCTCCTAAGACTAGCTCCTACGAGCAGTACTTC. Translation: CSAPPKTSSYEQYF.

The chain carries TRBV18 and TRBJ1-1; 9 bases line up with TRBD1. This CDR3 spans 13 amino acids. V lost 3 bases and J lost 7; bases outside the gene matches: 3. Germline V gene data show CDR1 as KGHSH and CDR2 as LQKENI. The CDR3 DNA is TGTGCCAGCTCACCCGGGACAGGGAGTGAAGCTTTCTTT. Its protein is CASSPGTGSEAFF.

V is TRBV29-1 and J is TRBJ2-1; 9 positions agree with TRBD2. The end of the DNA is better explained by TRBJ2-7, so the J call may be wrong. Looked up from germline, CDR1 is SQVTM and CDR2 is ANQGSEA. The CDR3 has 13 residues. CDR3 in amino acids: CSAPGLAYNEQYF. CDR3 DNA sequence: TGCAGCGCCCCGGGACTAGCATACAATGAGCAGTACTTC.

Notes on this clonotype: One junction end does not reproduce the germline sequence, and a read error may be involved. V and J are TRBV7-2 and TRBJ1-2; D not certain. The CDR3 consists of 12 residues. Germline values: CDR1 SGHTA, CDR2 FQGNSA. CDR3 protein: CASSLGPAGYIF. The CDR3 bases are TGTGCCAGCAGCTTAGGCCCGGCGGGCTACATCTTC.

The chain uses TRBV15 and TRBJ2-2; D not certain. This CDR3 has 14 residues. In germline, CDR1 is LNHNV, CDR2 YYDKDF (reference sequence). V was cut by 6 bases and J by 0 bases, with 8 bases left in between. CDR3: CATREFTNTGELFF. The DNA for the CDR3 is TGTGCCACCAGGGAATTTACGAACACCGGGGAGCTGTTTTTT.

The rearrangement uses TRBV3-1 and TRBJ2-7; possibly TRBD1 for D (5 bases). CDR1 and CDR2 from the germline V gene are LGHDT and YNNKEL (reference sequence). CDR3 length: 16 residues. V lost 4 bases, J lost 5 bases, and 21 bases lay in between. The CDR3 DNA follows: TGTGCCAGCAGCCGTGCGTGGGGCAGGCCTTCGAACGAGCAGTACTTC. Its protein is CASSRAWGRPSNEQYF.

Here the CDR3 DNA reads TGTGCCAGCAGCCAGAATAGCGGGAGTACGGTGGAGCAGTACTTC. Amino acids: CASSQNSGSTVEQYF. The chain combines TRBV4-2 with TRBJ2-5; 9 nucleotides line up with TRBD2. Germline V CDR1 and CDR2: LGHNA, YNFKEQ. The ends lost 3 bases at V and 11 bases at J; junction bases unmatched: 13. There are 15 residues in the CDR3.

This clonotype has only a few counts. The CDR3 here is CASSQSRENEQFF. The DNA for the CDR3 is TGTGCCAGCAGCCAATCGCGGGAGAATGAGCAGTTCTTC. The chain carries TRBV4-2 and TRBJ2-1; TRBD2 aligns across 7 bases. The V and J ends lost 2 bases and 7 bases, in that order; junction bases with no gene match: 2. The germline V gene encodes CDR1 LGHNA and CDR2 YNFKEQ. The CDR3 extends over 13 amino acids.

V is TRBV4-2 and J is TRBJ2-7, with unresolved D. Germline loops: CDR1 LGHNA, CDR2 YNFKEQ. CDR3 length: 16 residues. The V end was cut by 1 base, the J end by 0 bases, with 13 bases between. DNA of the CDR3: TGTGCCAGCAGCCAAGTCTTTGGACCGAACTCCTACGAGCAGTACTTC. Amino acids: CASSQVFGPNSYEQYF.

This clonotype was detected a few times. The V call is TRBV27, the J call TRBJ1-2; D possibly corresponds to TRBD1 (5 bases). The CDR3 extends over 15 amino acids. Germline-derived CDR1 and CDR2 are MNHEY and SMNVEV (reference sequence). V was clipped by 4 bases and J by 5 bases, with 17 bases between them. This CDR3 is CASSYSAGTAYGYTF. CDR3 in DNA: TGTGCCAGCAGTTACTCTGCCGGGACGGCTTATGGCTACACCTTC.

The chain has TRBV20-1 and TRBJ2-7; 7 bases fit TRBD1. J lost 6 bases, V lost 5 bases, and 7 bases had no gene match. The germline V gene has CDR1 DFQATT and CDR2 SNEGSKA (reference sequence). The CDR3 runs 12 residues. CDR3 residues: CSARDSLGEQYF. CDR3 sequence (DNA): TGCAGTGCTCGGGACAGTTTGGGCGAGCAGTACTTC.

The CDR3 is CSVTLSQGIYGYTF. As DNA, the CDR3 is TGCAGCGTGACGCTTTCACAGGGAATCTATGGCTACACCTTC. The chain couples TRBV29-1 to TRBJ1-2; TRBD1 might be the D (6 bases). The V gene lost 6 bases and the J gene lost 4 bases, with 18 bases spanning the gap. The V gene's germline CDR1 is SQVTM and CDR2 ANQGSEA. This CDR3 contains 14 residues.